Following are 30 T cell receptor beta chains from one sample sequenced in a study of blood T cell repertoires in COVID-19. The repertoire was sequenced with immunoSEQ multiplex PCR; TCRdb's copy has only in-frame clones and lacks some. The sample has 150,000 to 200,000 clones; 75% to 90% are singletons. Sequencing was done on a sample of peripheral blood. Source of these receptors: a woman in her sixties or seventies with acute or convalescent COVID-19.

This clone was counted only a few times. The chain recombines TRBV4-2 with TRBJ2-2, with D possibly matching TRBD1 (6 bases). This CDR3 region has 17 residues. Germline V gene sequence: CDR1 LGHNA, CDR2 YNFKEQ. V gave up 1 base and J gave up 3 bases, with 15 bases separating them. This CDR3 is CASSQVRGRRDTGELFF. The CDR3 bases are TGTGCCAGCAGCCAAGTAAGGGGGAGACGGGACACCGGGGAGCTGTTTTTT.

The table lists this clone with a few counts. The chain recombines TRBV30 with TRBJ1-2; D gene unclear. CDR1 is GTSNPN and CDR2 is SVGIG in the germline V gene (reference sequence). The CDR3 sequence is 12 residues long. V dropped 2 bases and J dropped 2 bases, with 6 bases sitting between them. CDR3 sequence reads: CAWSRGNYGYTF. CDR3 DNA sequence: TGTGCCTGGAGTCGGGGAAACTATGGCTACACCTTC.

This clone came up once. The chain combines TRBV18 with TRBJ1-2, with D unclear. The V gene lost 4 bases and the J gene lost 7 bases, with 19 bases spanning the gap. There are 15 residues in the CDR3. Germline values: CDR1 KGHSH, CDR2 LQKENI. The CDR3 nucleotides read TGTGCCAGCTCACTTGGGCAGGTGGGAGTATCTGGCTACACCTTC. As protein: CASSLGQVGVSGYTF.

This rearrangement joins TRBV6-2 or TRBV6-3 to TRBJ1-2; no reliable D call. CDR1 is MNHEY and CDR2 is SVGEGT in the germline V gene. This CDR3 spans 13 amino acids. The V gene lost 2 bases and the J gene lost 1 base, with 5 bases spanning the gap. The CDR3 protein is CASSYGGNYGYTF. As DNA, the CDR3 is TGTGCCAGCAGTTACGGAGGTAACTATGGCTACACCTTC.

J is TRBJ2-3 and V is TRBV28; TRBD2 might be the D (6 bases). From germline, CDR1 is MDHEN and CDR2 SYDVKM. The CDR3 length is 15 residues. V shed 2 bases and J shed 8 bases, with 17 bases lying between them. The CDR3 loop is CASSLPGNGGGTQYF. CDR3 sequence (DNA): TGTGCCAGCAGTTTACCAGGGAACGGGGGTGGTACGCAGTATTTT. The whole variable domain, remainder taken from reference TRBV28 and TRBJ2-3, is DVKVTQSSRYLVKRTGEKVFLECVQDMDHENMFWYRQDPGLGLRLIYFSYDVKMKEKGDIPEGYSVSREKKERFSLILESASTNQTSMYLCASSLPGNGGGTQYFGPGTRLTVL.

A single count supports this clone. This rearrangement joins TRBV29-1 to TRBJ2-7; 13 positions match TRBD2. This CDR3 has 13 residues. The V gene's germline CDR1 is SQVTM and CDR2 ANQGSEA. J gave up 3 bases and V 6 bases, and 2 bases lay outside the gene matches. CDR3 sequence: CSVRTSGSYEQYF. CDR3 coding DNA: TGCAGCGTCCGGACTAGCGGGAGCTACGAGCAGTACTTC.

The chain combines TRBV19 with TRBJ1-5; 8 bases map to TRBD1. The junction had 8 bases not matched to a gene; V was cut back by 5 bases and J by 5 bases. Germline V gives CDR1 LNHDA, CDR2 SQIVND (reference sequence). The CDR3 has 15 amino acids. This CDR3 reads CASSRSTGEDQPQHF. CDR3 coding DNA: TGTGCCAGTAGTCGGTCGACAGGGGAGGATCAGCCCCAGCATTTT. The full variable domain, its missing parts supplied by reference TRBV19 and TRBJ1-5, is DGGITQSPKYLFRKEGQNVTLSCEQNLNHDAMYWYRQDPGQGLRLIYYSQIVNDFQKGDIAEGYSVSREKKESFPLTVTSAQKNPTAFYLCASSRSTGEDQPQHFGDGTRLSIL.

The rearrangement links TRBV5-1 to TRBJ2-3, with D possibly matching TRBD1 (5 bases). Germline V gene lookup returns CDR1 SGHRS and CDR2 YFSETQ. This CDR3 spans 14 amino acids. Trimming stripped 4 bases from V and 3 bases from J, with 12 bases between. The CDR3 DNA follows: TGCGCCAGCAGCCAGGGTCAGGGTACAGATACGCAGTATTTT. Encoded protein: CASSQGQGTDTQYF.

V and J are TRBV5-5 and TRBJ2-4; 7 bases match TRBD2. Germline V gene data show CDR1 as SGHKS and CDR2 as YYEKEE (reference sequence). Trimming removed 0 bases from V and 3 bases from J; junction bases left unmatched: 6. CDR3 length: 16 residues. The CDR3 loop reads CASSLAGGEGKNIQYF. For the CDR3, the DNA is TGTGCCAGCAGCTTGGCTGGGGGGGAAGGCAAAAACATTCAGTACTTC.

This chain uses TRBV7-9 with TRBJ1-4, with 7 positions matching TRBD1. The germline V gene has CDR1 SEHNR and CDR2 FQNEAQ (reference sequence). Unmatched junction bases numbered 7, after V lost 2 bases and J lost 7 bases. The CDR3 is 15 amino acids. In DNA form, the CDR3 reads TGTGCCAGCAGCTTACCGACAGGGCAGGCTGAAAAACTGTTTTTT. It translates to CASSLPTGQAEKLFF.

The chain combines TRBV9 with TRBJ2-1, with 9 bases aligning to TRBD2. Germline V gives CDR1 SGDLS, CDR2 YYNGEE. The CDR3 runs 16 residues. The V segment lost 0 bases and the J segment 3 bases; nucleotides outside the gene matches: 4. This CDR3 is CASSVALTSGYNEQFF. CDR3 nucleotide sequence: TGTGCCAGCAGCGTAGCGCTGACTAGCGGCTACAATGAGCAGTTCTTC.

Turning to this clone: The identical CDR3 is also encoded by other nucleotide sequences in the sample. This chain uses TRBV3-1 (or the pseudogene TRBV3-2) with TRBJ1-5; D is undetermined. The CDR3 sequence is 15 residues long. Germline CDR1 reads LGHDT; CDR2 reads YNNKEL (reference sequence). With 0 bases removed from V and 4 bases from J, the gap between germline ends came to 10 bases. CDR3 loop: CASSQDATGNQPQHF. As DNA, the CDR3 is TGTGCCAGCAGCCAAGATGCGACGGGTAATCAGCCCCAGCATTTT.

The V gene is TRBV3-1 (or the pseudogene TRBV3-2), the J gene TRBJ1-1, with a tentative D call TRBD1 (5 bases). Trimming cost V 1 base and J 9 bases, with 6 bases left between them. Germline V CDR1 and CDR2: LGHDT, YNNKEL (reference sequence). The CDR3 runs to 11 residues. CDR3 sequence: CASSQGQQAFF. CDR3 bases: TGTGCCAGCAGCCAAGGACAGCAAGCTTTCTTT.

V and J are TRBV9 and TRBJ2-5; TRBD2 agrees at 8 bases. The CDR3 sequence is 15 residues long. V shed 4 bases and J 1 base; nucleotides not matched to a gene: 6. Germline assignment: CDR1 SGDLS and CDR2 YYNGEE. DNA for the CDR3: TGTGCCAGCAGCTTCAGCGGGAGTCCCCAAGAGACCCAGTACTTC. It codes for CASSFSGSPQETQYF.

The V call is TRBV7-2, the J call TRBJ2-4, with 8 positions matching TRBD2. The germline V gene encodes CDR1 SGHTA and CDR2 FQGNSA. The CDR3 loop spans 16 amino acids. Germline trimming cut 5 bases from V and 1 base from J; bases unmatched to any gene: 7. CDR3 DNA: TGTGCCAGCAGCCCGGGACTAGGTGCGGCCAAAAACATTCAGTACTTC. Amino acid sequence: CASSPGLGAAKNIQYF.

This clone was counted between two and nine times. The chain uses TRBV30 and TRBJ2-1; D not resolved. V was clipped by 6 bases and J by 7 bases, with 16 bases between them. CDR1 is GTSNPN and CDR2 is SVGIG in the germline V gene (reference sequence). The CDR3 has 13 residues. CDR3 amino acids: CACRLAPGNEQFF. The CDR3 DNA follows: TGTGCCTGCCGACTTGCACCTGGGAATGAGCAGTTCTTC.

This clone was seen just once. The chain links TRBV19 to TRBJ1-5; tentatively, D is TRBD1 (5 bases). The CDR3 spans 15 residues. CDR1 is LNHDA and CDR2 is SQIVND in the germline V gene (reference sequence). Trimming cost V 4 bases and J 2 bases, with 12 bases left between them. The CDR3, as DNA: TGTGCCAGTAGTAAGGGGATTGCGGGCAATCAGCCCCAGCATTTT. It codes for CASSKGIAGNQPQHF.

This clone appeared once. This chain joins TRBV7-9 and TRBJ2-7; D possibly corresponds to TRBD1 (6 bases). The germline V gene has CDR1 SEHNR and CDR2 FQNEAQ (reference sequence). V shed 5 bases and J shed 3 bases, with 14 bases lying between them. The CDR3 length is 14 residues. CDR3 in DNA: TGTGCCAGCAGCCAGAGCCCAGGGGTCTACGAGCAGTACGTC. Translation gives CASSQSPGVYEQYV.

J is TRBJ1-2 and V is TRBV27, with 8 bases lining up with TRBD1. Germline V CDR1 and CDR2: MNHEY, SMNVEV (reference sequence). The J segment lost 8 bases and the V segment lost 5 bases, leaving 13 bases of the junction unmatched. The CDR3 runs 15 residues. Here the CDR3 DNA reads TGTGCCAGCAGTCTTTGGGGACAGGCACTCAGCGGCTACACCTTC. It translates to CASSLWGQALSGYTF.

The chain couples TRBV7-2 to TRBJ2-5; the D gene is possibly TRBD1 (5 bases). Germline lookup yields CDR1 SGHTA and CDR2 FQGNSA. V was trimmed by 6 bases and J by 2 bases, leaving 13 bases between them. This CDR3 region has 14 residues. CDR3 amino acids: CASSTGSLQETQYF. The CDR3 bases are TGTGCCAGCAGTACAGGATCACTACAAGAGACCCAGTACTTC.

The rearrangement joins TRBV28 to TRBJ1-1; D uncertain. The ends were cut back, 8 bases at V and 3 bases at J, with 16 bases in the middle. CDR1 and CDR2 from the germline V gene are MDHEN and SYDVKM. The CDR3 has 14 amino acids. CDR3 amino acids: CASHVQRGDTEAFF. The CDR3 nucleotides are TGTGCCAGCCATGTTCAACGGGGTGACACTGAAGCTTTCTTT. The full variable domain, rest sourced from reference TRBV28 and TRBJ1-1, is DVKVTQSSRYLVKRTGEKVFLECVQDMDHENMFWYRQDPGLGLRLIYFSYDVKMKEKGDIPEGYSVSREKKERFSLILESASTNQTSMYLCASHVQRGDTEAFFGQGTRLTVV.

The chain is built from TRBV5-5 and TRBJ1-3; 9 nucleotides agree with TRBD1. Trimming removed 0 bases from V and 5 bases from J; junction bases left unmatched: 18. Germline V lookup: CDR1 SGHKS, CDR2 YYEKEE (reference sequence). The CDR3 spans 20 residues. CDR3 amino acids: CASSLDDLLQGARGRNTIYF. CDR3 coding DNA: TGTGCCAGCAGCTTGGACGACCTCTTACAGGGGGCGCGAGGTAGAAACACCATATATTTT.

With regard to this clone: The identical CDR3 is also encoded by other nucleotide sequences in the sample. J is TRBJ1-2 and V is TRBV9; D is possibly TRBD1 (5 bases). Trimming pared 0 bases from V and 6 bases from J, leaving 9 bases between. The CDR3 sequence is 13 residues long. CDR1 SGDLS and CDR2 YYNGEE come from the germline V gene. The CDR3 coding sequence is TGTGCCAGCAGCGTAGGGCAGGGCGATGGCTACACCTTC. As protein: CASSVGQGDGYTF.

The V call is TRBV6-5, the J call TRBJ2-1; D is uncertain. The CDR3 contains 10 residues. The germline CDR1 and CDR2 sequences are MNHEY and SVGAGI. Trimming shortened V by 9 bases and J by 5 bases, and 5 bases separated the two germline ends. The CDR3 loop is CASPDNEQFF. CDR3 DNA sequence: TGTGCCAGTCCTGACAATGAGCAGTTCTTC.

This chain joins TRBV6-6 and TRBJ2-1; D unclear. Germline assignment: CDR1 MNHNY and CDR2 SVGAGI (reference sequence). CDR3 length: 10 amino acids. V lost 8 bases to trimming and J lost 7 bases, with 6 bases between them. The CDR3 is CASGRNEQFF. DNA of the CDR3: TGTGCCAGCGGGCGTAATGAGCAGTTCTTC.

The chain joins TRBV5-5 to TRBJ1-5; D is ambiguous. The CDR3 is made up of 14 amino acids. From germline, CDR1 is SGHKS and CDR2 YYEKEE (reference sequence). Trimming took off 1 base at V and 4 bases at J, with 9 bases between the two ends. The CDR3 DNA follows: TGTGCCAGCAGCTTGAATACAGTTAATCAGCCCCAGCATTTT. Translating it yields CASSLNTVNQPQHF. The full variable domain, in which reference TRBV5-5 and TRBJ1-5 provide the parts outside the CDR3, is DAGVTQSPTHLIKTRGQQVTLRCSPISGHKSVSWYQQVLGQGPQFIFQYYEKEERGRGNFPDRFSARQFPNYSSELNVNALLLGDSALYLCASSLNTVNQPQHFGDGTRLSIL.

The chain combines TRBV2 with TRBJ1-5, with a weak D call TRBD1 (5 bases). V dropped 7 bases and J dropped 4 bases, with 11 bases sitting between them. From germline, CDR1 is SNHLY and CDR2 FYNNEI. The CDR3 length is 13 residues. The CDR3 coding sequence is TGTGCCAGCACGGCCAGGGCAAATCAGCCCCAGCATTTT. This sequence encodes CASTARANQPQHF.

This chain connects TRBV5-4 to TRBJ1-1, with D perhaps TRBD1 (5 bases). V gave up 5 bases and J gave up 1 base, with 12 bases separating them. This CDR3 contains 14 residues. Germline loops: CDR1 SGHNT, CDR2 YYREEE (reference sequence). Written as DNA, the CDR3 is TGTGCCAGCAGGATTGGGGGGAGGAACACTGAAGCTTTCTTT. Translation: CASRIGGRNTEAFF. The whole variable domain, remainder taken from reference TRBV5-4 and TRBJ1-1, is ETGVTQSPTHLIKTRGQQVTLRCSSQSGHNTVSWYQQALGQGPQFIFQYYREEENGRGNFPPRFSGLQFPNYSSELNVNALELDDSALYLCASRIGGRNTEAFFGQGTRLTVV.

The rearrangement links TRBV6-1 to TRBJ2-2, with 12 nucleotides matching TRBD2. The CDR3 has 16 amino acids. Unmatched junction bases numbered 7, after V lost 4 bases and J lost 7 bases. Germline V gene data show CDR1 as MNHNS and CDR2 as SASEGT. For the CDR3, the DNA is TGTGCCAGCAGTGCCGCTAGCGGGAGGGCCATCGGGGAGCTGTTTTTT. Its translation: CASSAASGRAIGELFF.

This chain connects TRBV2 to TRBJ1-6; 9 bases are shared with TRBD1. In germline, CDR1 is SNHLY, CDR2 FYNNEI. The CDR3 has 15 residues. V was clipped by 6 bases and J by 6 bases; unmatched bases: 6. CDR3 bases: TGTGCCAGCAGGAAGGGACAGGGAAGTAATTCACCCCTCCACTTT. Its translation is CASRKGQGSNSPLHF. The whole variable domain, remainder taken from reference TRBV2 and TRBJ1-6, is EPEVTQTPSHQVTQMGQEVILRCVPISNHLYFYWYRQILGQKVEFLVSFYNNEISEKSEIFDDQFSVERPDGSNFTLKIRSTKLEDSAMYFCASRKGQGSNSPLHFGNGTRLTVT.